This TCR beta chain is drawn from a study of blood T cells in healthy people across ages (dated by TCRdb to between 2014 and 2016). A note on the overall study: In model experiments, roughly one uniquely barcoded TCR beta cDNA molecule per two T cells was captured by template switching. The study measured age-related changes in TCR beta repertoire diversity using deep sequencing normalized with unique cDNA molecular identifiers. The donors were split into four age groups: young (average around 17 years), middle-aged (nearly 40), aged (more than 55) and long-lived (roughly 88). To avoid experimental bias, donors of different ages were randomly spread across the sequencing lanes. Two additional independent replicas of 1 million unique cDNA reads from the same blood draw were analyzed for two donors (one aged 18 to 29 and one aged 80 or older).

Here is what the overall study found, with its caveats: A strong correlation was found between observed TCR beta diversity and the percentage of naive T cells measured by flow cytometry. Because profiling used bulk unsorted PBMCs, naive and antigen-experienced compartments could not be compared conclusively. Compared with the aged group, the long-lived group had more naive CD4+ T cells, fewer expanded clones and increased TCR diversity, suggesting age selection. As age increased, observed TCR beta diversity per million T cells dropped in a roughly linear way, and a significant reduction was already evident by age around 41. The CMV infection status of donors was not known, potentially confounding age-related changes in expanded clonotypes. Estimates of total diversity based on one million sequenced T cells were considered lower bounds and underestimates.

Receptor libraries were prepared by 5' RACE. This sample was sequenced with an Illumina HiSeq 2500. A second roughly 7 to 11 cycle PCR used a sample-barcoded 5' primer and a J-beta primer mix. Each TCR beta cDNA molecule received a unique molecular identifier from a template-switch 5' adaptor carrying 12 random nucleotides. Each sample yielded at least 3 million CDR3-containing paired-end reads. First-strand cDNA was synthesized from all RNA with the Mint cDNA synthesis kit, primed by a TRBC-specific oligonucleotide. Following uracil-DNA glycosylase treatment, all cDNA underwent a first 18-cycle PCR with the universal primers M1SS and BC2_uni_R. On the authors' methods: Each sample was normalized by randomly selecting 1 million high-quality reads, each carrying a distinct molecular identifier. Reads sharing molecular identifiers were discarded rather than binned into consensus sequences. MiTCR, run with a Q25 quality threshold and the strictest error-elimination algorithm, handled CDR3 identification, clonotype clustering and error correction. A nonparametric unseen species model using Euler transformation provided a lower-bound estimate of total TCR beta diversity. TCRdb trimmed the raw reads at Q25, called clones with MiXCR and kept productive beta chains. Every entry covers one CDR3 protein and lists the most common genes and DNA from its rows. For this entry, the V and J calls and clone size follow TCRdb and not the study's own pipeline. The sample table shows more than 700,000 distinct CDR3 sequences, and 46% are seen once. The ten largest clonotypes hold 18% of the sample.

This clonotype was seen a single time. Its antigen specificity is not known. Base qualities are not recorded, but no much larger clone differs from it by a single base. Evidence from one read is weak. The approximately 39 donors, aged about 6 to 100 years, were systemically healthy Caucasian individuals from Russia. Each donor gave about 11 milliliters of peripheral blood, drawn into EDTA-treated Vacutainer tubes. Ficoll-Paque density-gradient centrifugation was used to isolate PBMCs, with at least 6.5 million per sample. Total RNA, at least 5.5 micrograms per sample, was extracted from PBMCs with Trizol reagent. The percentages of naive CD45RAhigh/CD27high T cells were determined by flow cytometry on a PBMC aliquot from every donor. V is cut by 5 bases and J by 4 bases, and the space between the germline ends is 11 bases. The germline V gene sets CDR1 to MDHEN and CDR2 to SYDVKM. The CDR3, from cysteine to phenylalanine, totals 13 residues. Here the CDR3 DNA is all that survives: 39 bases in frame from base 1.

This TCR was recovered from a man older than 75 in good health. The sample consisted of blood. The chain is assembled from TRBV28 and TRBJ1-1; TRBD1 is a weak D gene call, 5 bases matching. The nucleotides are TGTGCCAGCAGTGGGGTTGGGACCACTGAAGCTTTCTTT. Its amino acids are CASSGVGTTEAFF.